Shown below are 27 T cell receptor beta chains from a single sample sequenced in a study of T-cell memory formation after mild COVID-19. Via MiXCR, TCRdb re-called the 5' RACE reads, giving one row per CDR3 protein. The table includes about 540,000 distinct CDR3 sequences, 20% detected once. Material: PBMCs or a T cell subset sorted from them (not recorded which). The receptor set was obtained from an adult woman who had mild COVID-19 (a few samples of this study predate the infection). Cell type and time point are not known.

This clonotype was counted at least ten times. V gene TRBV7-8 combines with J gene TRBJ1-5; D gene unclear. Germline V lookup: CDR1 SGHVS, CDR2 FQNEAQ. CDR3 length equals 15 residues. V lost 4 bases and J 3 bases, leaving 13 bases between the germline ends. The CDR3 protein is CASSSSRGFNQPQHF. The CDR3 region has the DNA TGTGCCAGCAGCTCATCCCGAGGCTTCAATCAGCCCCAGCATTTT.

This clonotype was seen only a few times. The chain uses TRBV12-3 or TRBV12-4 and TRBJ2-7; 7 bases are shared with TRBD1. V dropped 3 bases and J dropped 6; count of bases not matched to a gene: 5. This CDR3 comprises 13 residues. The CDR3 reads CASSFQGVLEQYF. CDR3 nucleotides: TGTGCCAGCAGTTTTCAGGGGGTGCTCGAGCAGTACTTC.

CDR3 amino acids: CASSLDRDGEQFF. CDR3 DNA sequence: TGTGCCAGCAGCTTAGACAGGGATGGTGAGCAGTTCTTC. The V call is TRBV7-3, the J call TRBJ2-1; TRBD1 matches 7 bases. The germline gives CDR1 SGHTA, CDR2 FQGTGA. The junction had 4 bases not matched to a gene; V was cut back by 2 bases and J by 9 bases. This CDR3 region has 13 residues.

This clonotype was seen many times. The chain couples TRBV6-1 to TRBJ1-2; 7 bases line up with TRBD1. CDR3 length: 12 residues. V shed 5 bases, J shed 9 bases, and the junction held 6 bases outside the gene matches. Germline CDR1 MNHNS, CDR2 SASEGT. As DNA, the CDR3 is TGTGCCAGCAGTTCCCGACAGGGAAGCTACACCTTC. Protein: CASSSRQGSYTF.

This chain links TRBV30 with TRBJ2-1; D may be TRBD1 (5 bases). This CDR3 region has 16 residues. CDR1 and CDR2 from the germline V gene are GTSNPN and SVGIG (reference sequence). V was cut by 1 base and J by 3 bases, with 16 bases left in between. CDR3 protein: CAWSAPRPTVYNEQFF. The DNA of the CDR3 is TGTGCCTGGAGTGCCCCCCGTCCGACAGTCTACAATGAGCAGTTCTTC.

The J gene is TRBJ2-1, the V gene TRBV7-2; the match to TRBD2 covers 13 bases. J gave up 7 bases and V 5 bases, and 14 bases lay outside the gene matches. The CDR3 extends over 18 amino acids. Germline V gives CDR1 SGHTA, CDR2 FQGNSA. The CDR3 loop reads CASSQIAPGLAGLNEQFF. CDR3 bases: TGTGCCAGCAGCCAAATAGCCCCGGGACTAGCGGGGCTGAATGAGCAGTTCTTC. Drawing the rest from reference TRBV7-2 and TRBJ2-1, the complete variable domain is GAGVSQSPSNKVTEKGKDVELRCDPISGHTALYWYRQSLGQGLEFLIYFQGNSAPDKSGLPSDRFSAERTGGSVSTLTIQRTQQEDSAVYLCASSQIAPGLAGLNEQFFGPGTRLTVL.

This sequence joins TRBV14 and TRBJ2-1; D gene ambiguous. The CDR3 has 12 residues. Germline lookup yields CDR1 SGHDN and CDR2 FVKESK. The V and J ends lost 1 base and 10 bases respectively, with 8 bases between them. CDR3 region: CASSQVFTEQFF. The CDR3 coding sequence is TGTGCCAGCAGCCAAGTATTCACGGAGCAGTTCTTC.

The chain carries TRBV10-3 and TRBJ2-3; the match to TRBD2 covers 11 bases. CDR3 length: 16 amino acids. J lost 6 bases, V lost 2 bases, and 7 bases had no gene match. In germline, CDR1 is ENHRY, CDR2 SYGVKD. The CDR3 is CAISEIAGGPSDTQYF. The CDR3 DNA reads TGTGCCATCAGTGAGATAGCGGGGGGGCCGTCCGATACGCAGTATTTT.

This clonotype showed up just a few times. The chain combines TRBV3-1 with TRBJ2-5; D not certain. With 0 bases removed from V and 5 bases from J, the gap between germline ends came to 10 bases. This CDR3 is built from 14 residues. The germline gives CDR1 LGHDT, CDR2 YNNKEL (reference sequence). In nucleotides, the CDR3 is TGTGCCAGCAGCCAAGAAGTTGCTCCGGAGACCCAGTACTTC. Translated: CASSQEVAPETQYF.

This clonotype was detected a few times. The chain carries TRBV20-1 and TRBJ1-2, with 7 bases that match TRBD1. Germline V CDR1 and CDR2: DFQATT, SNEGSKA (reference sequence). Unmatched junction bases numbered 11, after V lost 5 bases and J lost 5 bases. The CDR3 spans 14 residues. CDR3 amino acids: CSAPSHTGVYGYTF. CDR3 coding DNA: TGCAGTGCTCCGAGCCATACAGGGGTTTATGGCTACACCTTC.

The J gene is TRBJ2-2, the V gene TRBV15, with a possible D match to TRBD2 (6 bases). Germline V gene data show CDR1 as LNHNV and CDR2 as YYDKDF (reference sequence). The CDR3 runs 13 residues. Trimming cost V 5 bases and J 3 bases, with 7 bases left between them. CDR3 amino acids: CATSGGYTGELFF. The CDR3 DNA reads TGTGCCACCAGCGGGGGGTACACCGGGGAGCTGTTTTTT. Supplemented by reference TRBV15 and TRBJ2-2, the full variable domain reads DAMVIQNPRYQVTQFGKPVTLSCSQTLNHNVMYWYQQKSSQAPKLLFHYYDKDFNNEADTPDNFQSRRPNTSFCFLDIRSPGLGDTAMYLCATSGGYTGELFFGEGSRLTVL.

V is TRBV12-3 or TRBV12-4 and J is TRBJ1-2; D unclear. The CDR3 is 13 amino acids. The V end was cut by 3 bases, the J end by 1 base, with 6 bases between. The CDR3 protein is CASSFQNNYGYTF. The CDR3 DNA reads TGTGCCAGCAGTTTTCAGAATAACTATGGCTACACCTTC.

V is TRBV12-3 or TRBV12-4 and J is TRBJ1-2, with 7 bases that match TRBD1. Losses at the gene ends were 2 bases for V and 6 bases for J; bases not matched to a gene: 6. This CDR3 spans 14 amino acids. CDR3 bases: TGTGCCAGCAGTTTAAACCTCAGGGGGGATGGCTACACCTTC. This encodes CASSLNLRGDGYTF.

The rearrangement links TRBV13 to TRBJ2-1, with 7 nucleotides matching TRBD1. The length of the CDR3 is 12 residues. The germline CDR1 and CDR2 sequences are PRHDT and FYEKMQ (reference sequence). Trimming took 3 bases from V and 10 from J; bases not matched to a gene: 3. In DNA form, the CDR3 reads TGTGCCAGCAGCTTGACAGGGATGGAGCAGTTCTTC. Translation: CASSLTGMEQFF. Filled out from reference TRBV13 and TRBJ2-1, the complete variable domain reads AAGVIQSPRHLIKEKRETATLKCYPIPRHDTVYWYQQGPGQDPQFLISFYEKMQSDKGSIPDRFSAQQFSDYHSELNMSSLELGDSALYFCASSLTGMEQFFGPGTRLTVL.

The V and J genes are TRBV3-1 and TRBJ1-4, with TRBD1 as a possible D gene (5 bases). The CDR3 contains 15 residues. Trimming pared 1 base from V and 8 bases from J, leaving 14 bases between. Germline CDR1 reads LGHDT; CDR2 reads YNNKEL (reference sequence). The chain's CDR3 is CASSQAGSRVEKLFF. CDR3 coding DNA: TGTGCCAGCAGCCAAGCGGGTTCCAGGGTGGAAAAACTGTTTTTT.

This chain joins TRBV5-1 and TRBJ2-1; 10 nucleotides line up with TRBD1. Unmatched junction bases numbered 8, after V lost 4 bases and J lost 7 bases. In germline, CDR1 is SGHRS, CDR2 YFSETQ. This CDR3 contains 15 residues. The CDR3 nucleotides are TGCGCCAGCAGCCCCGGACAGGGGGTCTCGAATGAGCAGTTCTTC. It codes for CASSPGQGVSNEQFF. The full variable domain, in which reference TRBV5-1 and TRBJ2-1 provide the parts outside the CDR3, is KAGVTQTPRYLIKTRGQQVTLSCSPISGHRSVSWYQQTPGQGLQFLFEYFSETQRNKGNFPGRFSGRQFSNSRSEMNVSTLELGDSALYLCASSPGQGVSNEQFFGPGTRLTVL.

This chain links TRBV2 with TRBJ2-5; 9 nucleotides align to TRBD2. Trimming took 2 bases from V and 5 from J; bases not matched to a gene: 9. Germline V gene lookup returns CDR1 SNHLY and CDR2 FYNNEI. This CDR3 is built from 16 residues. DNA for the CDR3: TGTGCCAGCAGTGAATTTCGTGGTAGCGGGAGTGAGACCCAGTACTTC. Protein product: CASSEFRGSGSETQYF.

The gene calls are TRBV12-3 or TRBV12-4 and TRBJ1-5, with 7 bases fitting TRBD1. The CDR3 totals 16 residues. J lost 9 bases, V lost 2 bases, and 13 bases had no gene match. The CDR3: CASSLRLGTAVAPQHF. CDR3 nucleotide sequence: TGTGCCAGCAGTTTACGGTTAGGGACAGCCGTGGCGCCCCAGCATTTT.

A few counts support this clonotype. J is TRBJ2-7 and V is TRBV14; 8 bases are a match to TRBD1. V lost 3 bases, J lost 2 bases, and 9 bases stayed unmatched. This CDR3 spans 16 amino acids. Germline V gene lookup returns CDR1 SGHDN and CDR2 FVKESK. CDR3 nucleotide sequence: TGTGCCAGCAGCCACCCCCGACAGGGGATTCCCTACGAGCAGTACTTC. This gives the protein CASSHPRQGIPYEQYF.

The chain employs TRBV7-6 and TRBJ2-5; 8 bases agree with TRBD1. This CDR3 contains 15 residues. V lost 5 bases, J lost 4 bases, and 9 bases stayed unmatched. Germline assignment: CDR1 SGHVS and CDR2 FNYEAQ. DNA for the CDR3: TGTGCCAGCAGCCGCACAGGGGGACTTGGAGAGACCCAGTACTTC. Protein: CASSRTGGLGETQYF.

This clonotype has just a few counts. This chain joins TRBV12-3 or TRBV12-4 and TRBJ2-1; 10 bases line up with TRBD2. The CDR3 loop spans 14 amino acids. J lost 7 bases, V lost 6 bases, and 6 bases had no gene match. The CDR3 loop is CASRGLAEPNEQFF. CDR3 coding DNA: TGTGCCAGCAGAGGACTAGCGGAACCAAATGAGCAGTTCTTC.

The V gene is TRBV7-9, the J gene TRBJ2-7; the match to TRBD1 covers 9 bases. Germline CDR1 reads SEHNR; CDR2 reads FQNEAQ (reference sequence). Trimming removed 5 bases from V and 4 bases from J; junction bases left unmatched: 9. The CDR3 loop spans 15 amino acids. The CDR3 spells CASSLRTGVSYEQYF. The CDR3 DNA reads TGTGCCAGCAGCCTACGGACAGGGGTCAGTTACGAGCAGTACTTC.

V and J are TRBV9 and TRBJ2-1, with D perhaps matching TRBD2 (7 bases). The V gene lost 4 bases and the J gene lost 10 bases, with 27 bases spanning the gap. Germline V gene sequence: CDR1 SGDLS, CDR2 YYNGEE. The length of the CDR3 is 17 residues. The CDR3, as DNA: TGTGCCAGCAGCCACTTTAAGGGGGGAGGGCGTCAGGAAGAGCAGTTCTTC. Residues: CASSHFKGGGRQEEQFF. Full variable domain (rest looked up from reference TRBV9 and TRBJ2-1): DSGVTQTPKHLITATGQRVTLRCSPRSGDLSVYWYQQSLDQGLQFLIQYYNGEERAKGNILERFSAQQFPDLHSELNLSSLELGDSALYFCASSHFKGGGRQEEQFFGPGTRLTVL.

The chain recombines TRBV20-1 with TRBJ1-5; TRBD1 agrees at 9 bases. The V segment lost 6 bases and the J segment 4 bases; nucleotides outside the gene matches: 7. The CDR3 totals 14 residues. From germline, CDR1 is DFQATT and CDR2 SNEGSKA (reference sequence). This chain's CDR3 is CSAGQGRRNQPQHF. The CDR3 bases are TGCAGTGCGGGACAGGGTCGTCGAAATCAGCCCCAGCATTTT.

This clonotype showed up just a few times. The gene calls are TRBV6-5 and TRBJ2-2; D ambiguous. The CDR3 runs to 16 residues. V was trimmed by 6 bases and J by 0 bases, leaving 14 bases between them. Germline CDR1 reads MNHEY; CDR2 reads SVGAGI. The CDR3 DNA reads TGTGCCAGCAGCTTGGGTTCGGCAGCGAACACCGGGGAGCTGTTTTTT. This codes for CASSLGSAANTGELFF.

This clonotype has more than one count but fewer than ten. The V gene is TRBV19, the J gene TRBJ1-5; D is unresolved. This CDR3 is 15 amino acids long. Germline loops: CDR1 LNHDA, CDR2 SQIVND (reference sequence). The V end was cut by 3 bases, the J end by 0 bases, with 9 bases between. DNA of the CDR3: TGTGCCAGTAGTATTGCCCGATATAGCAATCAGCCCCAGCATTTT. It codes for CASSIARYSNQPQHF.

This clonotype was seen a few times. The chain combines TRBV7-3 with TRBJ2-1; D perhaps matches TRBD1 (7 bases). Per germline, CDR1 SGHTA and CDR2 FQGTGA. V lost 5 bases and J lost 6, with 17 bases in between. This CDR3 contains 15 residues. CDR3 in amino acids: CASSTRRGAFNEQFF. DNA for the CDR3: TGTGCCAGCAGCACCCGCAGGGGGGCCTTCAATGAGCAGTTCTTC.